This is a list of T cell receptor beta chains from one sample in a study of identical twins. TCRdb redid the calling of the 5' RACE reads with MiXCR, one entry per CDR3 protein. The data hold 1.5 million to 2 million distinct CDR3 sequences, with 25% to 35% observed a single time. Sequencing was performed on cord blood. The source of these receptors is a newborn girl in good health. CDR3s include the opening cysteine and the closing phenylalanine or tryptophan. D genes are given only for firm matches. Clone size is given for some rows only: seen once, a few or many times, or a class if the clone is expanded.

clone size,V gene,D gene,J gene,CDR3 protein,CDR3 DNA
few,TRBV20-1,TRBD2,TRBJ2-1,CSARGLAGVLRNEQFF,TGCAGTGCTAGAGGTCTAGCGGGAGTACTTCGCAATGAGCAGTTCTTC
.,TRBV20-1,.,TRBJ1-1,CSARSDGDTEAFF,TGCAGTGCTAGGTCGGACGGGGACACTGAAGCTTTCTTT
many,TRBV4-2,.,TRBJ2-3,CASSQLVGGGSTDTQYF,TGTGCCAGCAGCCAACTAGTGGGTGGGGGAAGCACAGATACGCAGTATTTT
few,TRBV9,TRBD2,TRBJ2-1,CASSVVAGVVYNEQFF,TGTGCCAGCAGCGTAGTAGCGGGGGTAGTGTACAATGAGCAGTTCTTC
.,TRBV13,.,TRBJ2-1,CASSRGEVKYEQFF,TGTGCCAGCAGCCGTGGGGAAGTTAAGTATGAGCAGTTCTTC
few,TRBV2,.,TRBJ1-5,CASSRIRTVSNQPQHF,TGTGCCAGCAGTCGGATCAGGACGGTTAGCAATCAGCCCCAGCATTTT
few,TRBV11-2,.,TRBJ2-7,CASSLGALGRPYEQYF,TGTGCCAGCAGCTTAGGGGCATTGGGGCGCCCCTACGAGCAGTACTTC
.,TRBV6-6,TRBD2,TRBJ2-1,CASSYSSGGPYEQFF,TGTGCCAGCAGTTACTCTAGCGGGGGGCCCTATGAGCAGTTCTTC
many,TRBV3-1,.,TRBJ2-1,CASSQSGSYNEQFF,TGTGCCAGCAGTCAGTCTGGCTCCTACAATGAGCAGTTCTTC
many,TRBV29-1,.,TRBJ1-1,CSAAFGPEAFF,TGCAGCGCGGCTTTCGGCCCTGAAGCTTTCTTT
.,TRBV7-2,.,TRBJ2-7,CASSLHRLSSYNEQYF,TGTGCCAGCAGCCTCCACAGGTTAAGCTCCTACAATGAGCAGTACTTC
many,TRBV5-1,.,TRBJ1-1,CASSPGARTEAFF,TGCGCCAGCAGCCCGGGGGCGAGAACTGAAGCTTTCTTT
.,TRBV12-3/TRBV12-4,TRBD2,TRBJ2-3,CASSWDGRGDTQYF,TGTGCCAGCAGTTGGGACGGGAGGGGAGATACGCAGTATTTT
many,TRBV7-9,.,TRBJ1-2,CASSSGTIYGYTF,TGTGCCAGCAGTTCGGGGACTATATATGGCTACACCTTC
.,TRBV5-1,.,TRBJ2-5,CASSLSGDRETQYF,TGCGCCAGCAGCTTAAGCGGGGACAGGGAGACCCAGTACTTC
.,TRBV9,.,TRBJ1-5,CASSGRLGRGNQPQHF,TGTGCCAGCAGCGGTAGGTTGGGGCGCGGGAATCAGCCCCAGCATTTT
few,TRBV7-2,.,TRBJ2-7,CASSLKFDLGEQYF,TGTGCCAGCAGCTTAAAGTTCGACCTGGGCGAGCAGTACTTC
few,TRBV7-6,TRBD1,TRBJ1-1,CASSSVAGGEAFF,TGTGCCAGCAGCTCCGTGGCAGGGGGTGAAGCTTTCTTT
many,TRBV25-1,TRBD1,TRBJ1-4,CASSDRGHEKLFF,TGTGCCAGCAGTGACAGGGGGCATGAAAAACTGTTTTTT
.,TRBV4-2,.,TRBJ2-5,CASSQDGSEWETQYF,TGTGCCAGCAGCCAAGACGGGTCAGAGTGGGAGACCCAGTACTTC
few,TRBV20-1,TRBD1,TRBJ2-7,CSASPQTGVFSYEQYF,TGCAGTGCTAGCCCCCAAACAGGGGTTTTCTCCTACGAGCAGTACTTC
few,TRBV3-1,.,TRBJ1-1,CASSQGGGMNTEAFF,TGTGCCAGCAGCCAAGGGGGTGGTATGAACACTGAAGCTTTCTTT
once,TRBV20-1,.,TRBJ1-1,CSARDGQGVRSNTEAFF,TGCAGTGCTAGAGACGGGCAGGGAGTACGCAGCAACACTGAAGCTTTCTTT
many,TRBV5-1,TRBD2,TRBJ2-3,CASSLAWTSGRYGADTQYF,TGCGCCAGCAGCTTGGCCTGGACTAGCGGGAGATACGGAGCAGATACGCAGTATTTT
.,TRBV20-1,TRBD1,TRBJ1-6,CSARETRQGSSYNSPLHF,TGCAGTGCTAGAGAAACGCGACAGGGGAGCTCCTATAATTCACCCCTCCACTTT
.,TRBV9,.,TRBJ2-3,CASSVRQATDTQYF,TGTGCCAGCAGCGTACGGCAGGCCACAGATACGCAGTATTTT
many,TRBV20-1,.,TRBJ2-7,CSARAGVTYEQYF,TGCAGTGCTAGAGCGGGAGTGACCTACGAGCAGTACTTC
many,TRBV5-1,TRBD2,TRBJ2-1,CASSSGGANEQFF,TGTGCCAGCAGTAGCGGGGGGGCCAATGAGCAGTTCTTC
.,TRBV5-1,.,TRBJ2-7,CASGPGSYEQYF,TGCGCCAGCGGGCCGGGCTCCTACGAGCAGTACTTC
.,TRBV5-1,.,TRBJ1-2,CASSLDSLRWGYTF,TGCGCCAGCAGCTTGGATAGCTTGCGATGGGGCTACACCTTC
many,TRBV10-3,.,TRBJ2-7,CAIRGRTDSLYEQYF,TGTGCCATCAGGGGAAGGACAGATTCACTCTACGAGCAGTACTTC
.,TRBV19,.,TRBJ1-5,CASSIDSGGNQPQHF,TGTGCCAGTAGTATAGATTCGGGGGGTAATCAGCCCCAGCATTTT
.,TRBV6-1,TRBD1,TRBJ1-6,CASSGDRVMSPLHF,TGTGCCAGCTCCGGGGACAGGGTTATGTCACCCCTCCACTTT
.,TRBV6-1,.,TRBJ2-3,CACSEARGPSTDTQYF,TGTGCCTGCAGTGAGGCACGGGGCCCGAGCACAGATACGCAGTATTTT
.,TRBV5-8,.,TRBJ1-3,CASSLDRALHTIYF,TGTGCCAGCAGCTTGGACAGGGCTTTGCACACCATATATTTT
.,TRBV10-3,TRBD2,TRBJ2-5,CAISVAGAEETQYF,TGTGCCATCAGTGTAGCGGGGGCCGAAGAGACCCAGTACTTC
.,TRBV28,.,TRBJ2-3,CASLTHGGRTDTQYF,TGTGCCAGCCTCACACATGGGGGGCGCACAGATACGCAGTATTTT
few,TRBV10-3,.,TRBJ1-2,CAISDEGDLYGYTF,TGTGCCATCAGTGATGAGGGGGACCTCTATGGCTACACCTTC
.,TRBV4-1,.,TRBJ2-5,CASSQGFLGNQETQYF,TGCGCCAGCAGCCAAGGATTTCTAGGAAACCAAGAGACCCAGTACTTC
few,TRBV21-1,.,TRBJ2-7,CASTSGQGVDEQYF,TGTGCCAGCACCAGCGGACAGGGGGTAGACGAGCAGTACTTC
many,TRBV29-1,.,TRBJ1-1,CSVEDNRAEAFF,TGCAGCGTTGAAGATAACAGGGCTGAAGCTTTCTTT
.,TRBV29-1,TRBD2,TRBJ2-3,CSVGVAGGLGGHTQYF,TGCAGCGTTGGGGTAGCGGGGGGACTTGGCGGCCATACGCAGTATTTT
few,TRBV5-1,TRBD1,TRBJ2-5,CASSLGDSVIETQYF,TGCGCCAGCAGCTTAGGGGACAGCGTGATAGAGACCCAGTACTTC
few,TRBV6-1,TRBD1,TRBJ2-3,CASSRDRNFADTQYF,TGTGCCAGCAGTCGGGACAGGAATTTCGCAGATACGCAGTATTTT
.,TRBV5-5,TRBD1,TRBJ1-2,CASSQTGEGDGYTF,TGTGCCAGCAGCCAGACAGGGGAAGGGGATGGCTACACCTTC
.,TRBV29-1,TRBD2,TRBJ2-7,CSVVEAGTSPYEQYF,TGCAGCGTTGTGGAGGCCGGGACTAGTCCCTACGAGCAGTACTTC
.,TRBV5-1,TRBD1,TRBJ2-7,CASSRRSGTGTSYEQYF,TGCGCCAGCAGTCGCCGGTCCGGGACAGGGACATCCTACGAGCAGTACTTC
few,TRBV7-6,.,TRBJ2-7,CASSLVMSPNEQYF,TGTGCCAGCAGCTTAGTAATGTCCCCCAACGAGCAGTACTTC
.,TRBV20-1,TRBD2,TRBJ2-1,CSARLAEGYNEQFF,TGCAGTGCGAGACTAGCGGAAGGATACAATGAGCAGTTCTTC
few,TRBV28,.,TRBJ2-1,CASSRPHRGTSGGQFF,TGTGCCAGCAGTCGACCCCACAGGGGAACTAGCGGAGGACAGTTCTTC
.,TRBV5-1,.,TRBJ1-5,CASSLSGSPSNQPQHF,TGCGCCAGCAGCCTCTCAGGTTCTCCTAGCAATCAGCCCCAGCATTTT
few,TRBV25-1,TRBD2,TRBJ2-1,CASSEREKDEQFF,TGTGCCAGCAGCGAGCGGGAGAAGGATGAGCAGTTCTTC
few,TRBV20-1,.,TRBJ2-3,CSARAGVPDTQYF,TGCAGTGCTAGAGCGGGAGTCCCAGATACGCAGTATTTT